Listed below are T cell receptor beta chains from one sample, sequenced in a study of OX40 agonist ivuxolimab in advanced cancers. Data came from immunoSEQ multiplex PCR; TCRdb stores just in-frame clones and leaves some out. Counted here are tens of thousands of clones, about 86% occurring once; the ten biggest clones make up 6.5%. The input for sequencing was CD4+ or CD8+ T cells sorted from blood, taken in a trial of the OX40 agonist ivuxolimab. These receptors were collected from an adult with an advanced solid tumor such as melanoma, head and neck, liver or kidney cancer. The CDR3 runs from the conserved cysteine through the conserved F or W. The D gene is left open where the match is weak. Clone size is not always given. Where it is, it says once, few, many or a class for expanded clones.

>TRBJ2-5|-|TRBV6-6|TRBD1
TGTGCCAGCAGCTTCAGGGGGAAAGAGACCCAGTACTTC
CASSFRGKETQYF
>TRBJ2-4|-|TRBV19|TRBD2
TGTGCCAGTAGTCCAACCGGGACTAGTCATGGAGCGGCCAAAAACATTCAGTACTTC
CASSPTGTSHGAAKNIQYF
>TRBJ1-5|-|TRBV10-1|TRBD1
TGCGCCAGGACAGGGGGGAGTAGGAGTCAGCCCCAGCATTTT
CARTGGSRSQPQHF
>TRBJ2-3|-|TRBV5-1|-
TGCGCCAGCAGAACGGTGACAGATACGCAGTATTTT
CASRTVTDTQYF
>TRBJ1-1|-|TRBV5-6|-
TGTGCCAGCAGCGGTGGGGCCGGCGTGAACACTGAAGCTTTCTTT
CASSGGAGVNTEAFF
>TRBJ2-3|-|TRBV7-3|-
TGTGCCAGCAGCTTATTCGGCGGGGCCAGCACAGATACGCAGTATTTT
CASSLFGGASTDTQYF
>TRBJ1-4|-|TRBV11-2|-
TGTGCCAGCAGCTTTACTAATGAAAAACTGTTTTTT
CASSFTNEKLFF
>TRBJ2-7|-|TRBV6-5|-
TGTGCCAGCAGTTACTCTGGCGGGGATACCTACGAGCAGTACTTC
CASSYSGGDTYEQYF
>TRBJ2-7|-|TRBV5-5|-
TGTGCCAGCAGCTTAGGTAGCGGTCCTCACTACGAGCAGTACTTC
CASSLGSGPHYEQYF
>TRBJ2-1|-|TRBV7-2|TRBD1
TGTGCCAGCAGCTCCCGGGACAGGGGATACAATGAGCAGTTCTTC
CASSSRDRGYNEQFF
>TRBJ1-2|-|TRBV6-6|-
TGTGCCAGCAGTTACTTGACGGCGGATTATGGCTACACCTTC
CASSYLTADYGYTF
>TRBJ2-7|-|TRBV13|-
TGTGCCAGCAGCTTAGCCGCGGACCGAATTGTATACGAGCAGTACTTC
CASSLAADRIVYEQYF
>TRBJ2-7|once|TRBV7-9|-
TGTGCCAGCAGCCTCTGGCCGAGCCTGCGGCACGAGCAGTACTTC
CASSLWPSLRHEQYF
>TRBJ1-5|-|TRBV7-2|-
TGTGCCAGCAGCTCGCAGGGGCTCAATCAGCCCCAGCATTTT
CASSSQGLNQPQHF
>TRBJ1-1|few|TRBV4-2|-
TGTGCCAGCAGCCAGACGGCCATGAACACTGAAGCTTTCTTT
CASSQTAMNTEAFF
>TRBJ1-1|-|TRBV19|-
TGTGCCAGTAGTATCGAATCGTCTGAAGCTTTCTTT
CASSIESSEAFF
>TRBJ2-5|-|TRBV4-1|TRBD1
TGCGCCAGCAGCCAAGATGGGACAGGGGAAGAGACCCAGTACTTC
CASSQDGTGEETQYF
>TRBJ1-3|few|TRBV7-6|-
TGTGCCAGCAGCTTAGGACCCCCCAGCCTTACTGGAAACACCATATATTTT
CASSLGPPSLTGNTIYF
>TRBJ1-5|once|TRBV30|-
TGTGCCTGGAGCTACTCGGGGGCGAGCAATCAGCCCCAGCATTTT
CAWSYSGASNQPQHF
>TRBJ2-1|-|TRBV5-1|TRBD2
TGCGCCAGCACGCCCTCCCGGCGGGGGACCTACAATGAGCAGTTCTTC
CASTPSRRGTYNEQFF
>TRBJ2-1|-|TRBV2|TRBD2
TGTGCCAGCTACTATGGACTAGCGGGGTCTGCGCGGAGTGAGCAGTTCTTC
CASYYGLAGSARSEQFF
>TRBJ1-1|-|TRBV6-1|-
TGTGCCAGCAGTGCCACCCACAGGGTTAACACTGAAGCTTTCTTT
CASSATHRVNTEAFF
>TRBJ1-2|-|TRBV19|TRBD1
TGTGCCAGTATCCAAGGGCCAGGGGGCGGCTACACCTTC
CASIQGPGGGYTF
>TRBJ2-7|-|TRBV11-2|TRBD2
TGTGCCAGCAGCTCCGCGGGAGCCTCCTACGAGCAGTACTTC
CASSSAGASYEQYF
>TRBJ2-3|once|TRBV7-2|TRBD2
TGTGCCAGCAGCTTTGGCCGACTAGCGGGAAGCACAGATACGCAGTATTTT
CASSFGRLAGSTDTQYF
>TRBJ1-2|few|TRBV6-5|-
TGTGCCAGCAGTTACTCGAAGGGGCGCGATGGCTACACCTTC
CASSYSKGRDGYTF
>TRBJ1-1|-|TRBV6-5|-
TGTGCCAGCTCACCCCAGAAGAGGACTGAAGCTTTCTTT
CASSPQKRTEAFF
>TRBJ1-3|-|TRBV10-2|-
TGCGCCAGCAGTGAGGCCGGGACTGGAAACACCATATATTTT
CASSEAGTGNTIYF
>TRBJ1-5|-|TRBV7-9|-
TGTGCCAGCAGCTCGCAGGGAAATCAGCCCCAGCATTTT
CASSSQGNQPQHF
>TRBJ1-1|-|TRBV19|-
TGTGCCAGTAGTATAGATTACAGGGCTGACACTGAAGCTTTCTTT
CASSIDYRADTEAFF
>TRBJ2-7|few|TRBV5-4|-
TGTGCCAGCAGCTTGGGTCCACTCCAGTACTTC
CASSLGPLQYF
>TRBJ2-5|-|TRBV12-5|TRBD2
TGTGCTAGTGCCGACGAACGGCTAGCGGGGGGCAGGCGAGAGACCCAGTACTTC
CASADERLAGGRRETQYF
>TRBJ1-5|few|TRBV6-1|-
TGTGCCAGCAACGCGGGGCTCAATCAGCCCCAGCATTTT
CASNAGLNQPQHF
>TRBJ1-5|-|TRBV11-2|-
TGTGCCAGCAGCAAACAGGGTGGGCTTAGCAATCAGCCCCAGCATTTT
CASSKQGGLSNQPQHF
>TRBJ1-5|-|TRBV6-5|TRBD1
TGTGCCAGCACCCAAGACAGGGGTCAGCCCCAGCATTTT
CASTQDRGQPQHF
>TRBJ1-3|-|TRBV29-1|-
TGCAGCGTTGCCCAGGGGCAGGGAGACACCATATATTTT
CSVAQGQGDTIYF
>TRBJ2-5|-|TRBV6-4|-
TGTGCCAGCAGTGACAGGCAGGGCGAGACCCAGTACTTC
CASSDRQGETQYF
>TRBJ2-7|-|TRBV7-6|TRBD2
TGTGCCAGCAGCTCCAGCAGCGGGAGTCACGAGCAGTACTTC
CASSSSSGSHEQYF
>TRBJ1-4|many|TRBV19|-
TGTGCCAGTAGTATAGCAGGGGCTGTTCGAAAACTGTTTTTT
CASSIAGAVRKLFF